Each of the 9 T cell receptor beta chains below was sequenced from the same sample in a study of shared clonotypes between healthy human individuals. Clones were sequenced by immunoSEQ multiplex PCR, and TCRdb holds only the in-frame ones, with some missing. The sample contains a few million clones, over 85% of which appear only once. The sequenced sample consisted of naive CD4+ T cells sorted from blood. Subset indicated: CD45RA+ positively selected. Receptor source: a man younger than 35 in good health.

Remarks on this clone: The sample carries other DNA sequences with the same CDR3. The rearrangement joins TRBV5-6 to TRBJ1-3; D call uncertain. V shed 1 base and J shed 2 bases, with 7 bases lying between them. This CDR3 has 14 residues. CDR1 and CDR2 from the germline V gene are SGHDT and YYEEEE. CDR3 in DNA: TGTGCCAGCAGCTTGAGAGGGCCTGGAAACACCATATATTTT. This codes for CASSLRGPGNTIYF.

The J gene is TRBJ2-1, the V gene TRBV11-2; TRBD2 is a possible D gene (5 bases). The ends were cut back, 5 bases at V and 2 bases at J, with 10 bases in the middle. Germline V gene sequence: CDR1 SGHAT, CDR2 FQNNGV. The CDR3 runs to 14 residues. The CDR3 region is CASSPGVPYNEQFF. DNA for the CDR3: TGTGCCAGCAGCCCCGGGGTCCCCTACAATGAGCAGTTCTTC.

V and J are TRBV6-5 and TRBJ1-1, with 8 bases fitting TRBD1. CDR1 and CDR2 from the germline V gene are MNHEY and SVGAGI. This CDR3 spans 13 amino acids. J lost 4 bases, V lost 8 bases, and 6 bases had no gene match. CDR3 sequence: CASSRDRSTEAFF. In DNA form, the CDR3 reads TGTGCCAGCTCCCGGGACAGGAGCACTGAAGCTTTCTTT.

This clone appeared a single time. The chain uses TRBV7-2 and TRBJ2-5; D gene uncertain. Looked up from germline, CDR1 is SGHTA and CDR2 is FQGNSA. The CDR3 runs to 14 residues. V was cut by 1 base and J by 5 bases, with 11 bases left in between. This CDR3 is CASSLDRSSETQYF. The CDR3 nucleotides read TGTGCCAGCAGCTTAGACAGAAGCTCTGAGACCCAGTACTTC. The full variable domain, with the rest looked up from reference TRBV7-2 and TRBJ2-5, is GAGVSQSPSNKVTEKGKDVELRCDPISGHTALYWYRQSLGQGLEFLIYFQGNSAPDKSGLPSDRFSAERTGGSVSTLTIQRTQQEDSAVYLCASSLDRSSETQYFGPGTRLLVL.

DNA of the CDR3: TGTGCCAGCGATGAGGGCCACAACGAGCAGTACTTC. It is translated as CASDEGHNEQYF. The chain couples TRBV2 to TRBJ2-7; a possible D gene is TRBD2 (5 bases). The germline V gene encodes CDR1 SNHLY and CDR2 FYNNEI. Trimming removed 8 bases from V and 5 bases from J, with 13 bases in between. The CDR3 runs to 12 residues.

The chain combines TRBV2 with TRBJ2-6, with D perhaps matching TRBD1 (6 bases). The CDR3 loop spans 16 amino acids. Germline V gene data show CDR1 as SNHLY and CDR2 as FYNNEI. With 2 bases removed from V and 1 base from J, the gap between germline ends came to 9 bases. The CDR3, as DNA: TGTGCCAGCAGTGAACAGGGGAATTCTGGGGCCAACGTCCTGACTTTC. Residues: CASSEQGNSGANVLTF.

The J gene is TRBJ1-2, the V gene TRBV6-5; the D is unclear. The CDR3 covers 13 residues. Germline V lookup: CDR1 MNHEY, CDR2 SVGAGI. The V and J ends lost 0 bases and 7 bases respectively, with 9 bases between them. CDR3 loop: CASSYSQEIGYTF. The CDR3 DNA follows: TGTGCCAGCAGTTACTCTCAGGAAATTGGCTACACCTTC.

The rearrangement uses TRBV7-9 and TRBJ2-1; D is ambiguous. Germline values: CDR1 SEHNR, CDR2 FQNEAQ (reference sequence). V lost 1 base and J lost 6, with 13 bases in between. The length of the CDR3 is 15 residues. CDR3 residues: CASSLGSQMSNEQFF. As DNA, the CDR3 is TGTGCCAGCAGCTTAGGAAGCCAGATGAGCAATGAGCAGTTCTTC.

This chain links TRBV2 with TRBJ2-5, with 12 nucleotides matching TRBD1. CDR1 is SNHLY, CDR2 FYNNEI, per germline. Germline trimming cut 6 bases from V and 4 bases from J; bases unmatched to any gene: 6. This CDR3 has 15 amino acids. CDR3 sequence reads: CASRAPGQGAETQYF. CDR3 nucleotide sequence: TGTGCCAGCAGGGCCCCGGGACAGGGGGCAGAGACCCAGTACTTC.